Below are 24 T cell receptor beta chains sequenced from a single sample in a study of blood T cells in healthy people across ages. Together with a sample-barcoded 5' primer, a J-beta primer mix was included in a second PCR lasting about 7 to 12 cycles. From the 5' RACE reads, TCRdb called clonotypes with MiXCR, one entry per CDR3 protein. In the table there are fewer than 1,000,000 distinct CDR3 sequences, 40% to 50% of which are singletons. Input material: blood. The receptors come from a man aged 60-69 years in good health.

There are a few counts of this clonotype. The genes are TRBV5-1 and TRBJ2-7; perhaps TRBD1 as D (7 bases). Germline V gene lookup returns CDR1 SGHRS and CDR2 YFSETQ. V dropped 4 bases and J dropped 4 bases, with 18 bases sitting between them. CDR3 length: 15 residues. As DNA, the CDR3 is TGCGCCAGCAGCCCGGGGGACAGCTCAACTTACGAGCAGTACTTC. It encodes CASSPGDSSTYEQYF. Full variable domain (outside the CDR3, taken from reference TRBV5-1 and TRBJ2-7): KAGVTQTPRYLIKTRGQQVTLSCSPISGHRSVSWYQQTPGQGLQFLFEYFSETQRNKGNFPGRFSGRQFSNSRSEMNVSTLELGDSALYLCASSPGDSSTYEQYFGPGTRLTVT.

CDR3 in DNA: TGTGCCAGCAGCCCCGACAGCGCCTGGGGAGGCTACACCTTC. Translated, it gives CASSPDSAWGGYTF. The V call is TRBV7-9, the J call TRBJ1-2; D might be TRBD1 (5 bases). V dropped 5 bases and J dropped 8 bases, with 18 bases sitting between them. The CDR3 runs to 14 residues. The germline V gene has CDR1 SEHNR and CDR2 FQNEAQ (reference sequence).

This CDR3 reads CASSLGLELYEQYF. The CDR3, as DNA: TGTGCCAGCAGTTTGGGACTAGAACTCTACGAGCAGTACTTC. The rearrangement joins TRBV6-2 or TRBV6-3 to TRBJ2-7, with TRBD2 identical over 8 bases. This CDR3 region has 14 residues. V lost 4 bases and J lost 3; bases outside the gene matches: 5. CDR1 and CDR2 from the germline V gene are MNHEY and SVGEGT.

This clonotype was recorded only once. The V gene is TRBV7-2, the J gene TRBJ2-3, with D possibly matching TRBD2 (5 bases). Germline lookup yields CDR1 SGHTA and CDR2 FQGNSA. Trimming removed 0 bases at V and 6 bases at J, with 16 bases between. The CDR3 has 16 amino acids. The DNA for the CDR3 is TGTGCCAGCAGCTTAGCGGACTCTAGAGTTTCCGATACGCAGTATTTT. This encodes CASSLADSRVSDTQYF.

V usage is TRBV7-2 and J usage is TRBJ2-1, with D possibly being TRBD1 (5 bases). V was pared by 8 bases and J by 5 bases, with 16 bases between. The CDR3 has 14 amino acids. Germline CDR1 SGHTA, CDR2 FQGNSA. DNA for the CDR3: TGTGCCAGCGGCCCCCGGGTCAGGGACAATGAGCAGTTCTTC. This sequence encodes CASGPRVRDNEQFF.

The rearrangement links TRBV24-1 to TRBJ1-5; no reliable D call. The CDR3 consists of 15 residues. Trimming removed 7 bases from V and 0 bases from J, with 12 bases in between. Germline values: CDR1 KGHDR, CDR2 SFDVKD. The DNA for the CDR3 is TGTGCCACCAGGGACGGGCGGAATAGCAATCAGCCCCAGCATTTT. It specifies CATRDGRNSNQPQHF.

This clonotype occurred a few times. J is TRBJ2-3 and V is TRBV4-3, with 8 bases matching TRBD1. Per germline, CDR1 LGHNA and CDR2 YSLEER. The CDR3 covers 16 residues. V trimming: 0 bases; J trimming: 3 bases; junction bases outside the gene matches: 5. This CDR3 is CASSQDGRGLTDTQYF. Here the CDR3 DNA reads TGCGCCAGCAGCCAAGACGGCAGGGGGCTGACAGATACGCAGTATTTT.

Here the CDR3 reads CASSQGGVLSNQPQHF. In DNA form, the CDR3 reads TGCGCCAGCAGCCAGGGTGGAGTTTTGAGCAATCAGCCCCAGCATTTT. The chain combines TRBV4-1 with TRBJ1-5; D not resolved. The ends were cut back, 3 bases at V and 1 base at J, with 13 bases in the middle. The CDR3 spans 16 residues. CDR1 and CDR2 (germline): MGHRA, YSYEKL.

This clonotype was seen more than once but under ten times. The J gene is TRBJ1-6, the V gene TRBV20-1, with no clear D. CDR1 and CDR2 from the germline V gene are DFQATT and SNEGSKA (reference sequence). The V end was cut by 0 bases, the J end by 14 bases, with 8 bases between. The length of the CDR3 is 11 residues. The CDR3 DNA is TGCAGTGCTAGAGATTCCCTGTCCCTCCACTTT. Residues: CSARDSLSLHF.

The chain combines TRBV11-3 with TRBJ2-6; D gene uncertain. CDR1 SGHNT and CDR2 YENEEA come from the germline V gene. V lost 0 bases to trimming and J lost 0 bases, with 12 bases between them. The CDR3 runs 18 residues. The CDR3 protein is CASSLDRVKNSGANVLTF. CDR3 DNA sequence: TGTGCCAGCAGCTTAGATAGGGTTAAGAACTCTGGGGCCAACGTCCTGACTTTC.

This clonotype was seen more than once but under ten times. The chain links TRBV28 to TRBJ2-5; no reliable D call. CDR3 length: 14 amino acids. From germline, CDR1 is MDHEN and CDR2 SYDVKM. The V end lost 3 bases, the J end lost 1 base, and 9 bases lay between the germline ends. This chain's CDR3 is CASSFPKIQETQYF. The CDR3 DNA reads TGTGCCAGCAGTTTCCCCAAAATCCAAGAGACCCAGTACTTC.

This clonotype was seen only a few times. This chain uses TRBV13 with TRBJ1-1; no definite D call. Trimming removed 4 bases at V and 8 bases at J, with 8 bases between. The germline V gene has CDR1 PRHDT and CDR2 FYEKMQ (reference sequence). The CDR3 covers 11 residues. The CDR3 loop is CASSSPLEAFF. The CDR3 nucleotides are TGTGCCAGCAGCTCCCCTTTGGAAGCTTTCTTT.

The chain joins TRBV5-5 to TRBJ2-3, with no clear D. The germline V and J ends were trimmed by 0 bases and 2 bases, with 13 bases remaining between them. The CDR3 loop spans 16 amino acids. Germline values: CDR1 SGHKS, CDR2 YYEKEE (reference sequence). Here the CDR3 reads CASSLGASIVTDTQYF. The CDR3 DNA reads TGTGCCAGCAGCTTGGGCGCTTCTATAGTCACAGATACGCAGTATTTT.

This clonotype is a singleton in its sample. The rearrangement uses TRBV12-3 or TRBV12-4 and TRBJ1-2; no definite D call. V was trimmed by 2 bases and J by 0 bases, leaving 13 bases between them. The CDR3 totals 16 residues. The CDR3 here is CASSLFAAASNYGYTF. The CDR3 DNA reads TGTGCCAGCAGTTTATTTGCAGCCGCGTCTAACTATGGCTACACCTTC.

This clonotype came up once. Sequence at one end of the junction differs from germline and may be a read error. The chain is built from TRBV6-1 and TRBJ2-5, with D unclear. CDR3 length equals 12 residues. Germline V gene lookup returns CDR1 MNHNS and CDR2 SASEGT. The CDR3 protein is CDSSEIWETQYF. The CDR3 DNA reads TGTGACAGCAGTGAGATTTGGGAGACCCAGTACTTC.

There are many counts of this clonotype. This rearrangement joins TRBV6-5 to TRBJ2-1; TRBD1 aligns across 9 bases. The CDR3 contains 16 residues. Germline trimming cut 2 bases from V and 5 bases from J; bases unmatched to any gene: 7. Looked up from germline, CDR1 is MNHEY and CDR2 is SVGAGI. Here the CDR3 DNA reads TGTGCCAGCAGTTACCCGGGGACAGGGAGAGACAATGAGCAGTTCTTC. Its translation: CASSYPGTGRDNEQFF.

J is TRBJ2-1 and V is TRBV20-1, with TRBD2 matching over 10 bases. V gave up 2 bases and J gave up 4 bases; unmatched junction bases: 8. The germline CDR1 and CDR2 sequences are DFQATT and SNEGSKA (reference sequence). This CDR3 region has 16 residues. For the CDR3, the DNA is TGCAGTGCTAGACGTTATGTTAGCGGGGGGTACAATGAGCAGTTCTTC. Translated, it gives CSARRYVSGGYNEQFF.

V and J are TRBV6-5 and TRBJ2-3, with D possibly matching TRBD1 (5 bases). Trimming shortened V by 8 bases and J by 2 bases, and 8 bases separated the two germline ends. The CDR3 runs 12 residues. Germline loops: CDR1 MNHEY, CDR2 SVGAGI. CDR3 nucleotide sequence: TGTGCCAGCGTTGGGGCCACAGATACGCAGTATTTT. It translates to CASVGATDTQYF.

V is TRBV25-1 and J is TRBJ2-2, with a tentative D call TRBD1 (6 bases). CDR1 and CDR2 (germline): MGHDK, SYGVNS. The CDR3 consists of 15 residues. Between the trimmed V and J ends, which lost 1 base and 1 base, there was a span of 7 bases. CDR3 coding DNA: TGTGCCAGCAGTGAATCCAGGGGGAACACCGGGGAGCTGTTTTTT. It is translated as CASSESRGNTGELFF.

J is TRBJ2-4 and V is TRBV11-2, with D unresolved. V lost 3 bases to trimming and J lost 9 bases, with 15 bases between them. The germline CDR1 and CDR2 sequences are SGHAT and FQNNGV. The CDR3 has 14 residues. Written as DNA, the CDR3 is TGTGCCAGCAGCTTGGATAGGGCCCTCGGCATTCAGTACTTC. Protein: CASSLDRALGIQYF.

The CDR3 DNA is TGTGCCAGCAGCCTTCTTAGACTAGCGGGTCATGGCGGGGAGCTGTTTTTT. Protein product: CASSLLRLAGHGGELFF. The chain is built from TRBV3-1 and TRBJ2-2, with 10 bases fitting TRBD2. The CDR3 is made up of 17 amino acids. With 4 bases clipped from V and 7 bases from J, the junction kept 12 bases outside the gene matches. Germline V gene lookup returns CDR1 LGHDT and CDR2 YNNKEL (reference sequence). Together with reference TRBV3-1 and TRBJ2-2, the CDR3 gives the full variable domain: DTAVSQTPKYLVTQMGNDKSIKCEQNLGHDTMYWYKQDSKKFLKIMFSYNNKELIINETVPNRFSPKSPDKAHLNLHINSLELGDSAVYFCASSLLRLAGHGGELFFGEGSRLTVL.

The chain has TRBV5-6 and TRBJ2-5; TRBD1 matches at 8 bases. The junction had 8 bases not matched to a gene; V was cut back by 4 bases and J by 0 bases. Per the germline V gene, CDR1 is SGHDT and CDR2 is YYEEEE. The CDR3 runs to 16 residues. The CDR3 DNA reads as TGTGCCAGCAGCCTATCAGGGGGCCGGTACCAAGAGACCCAGTACTTC. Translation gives CASSLSGGRYQETQYF.

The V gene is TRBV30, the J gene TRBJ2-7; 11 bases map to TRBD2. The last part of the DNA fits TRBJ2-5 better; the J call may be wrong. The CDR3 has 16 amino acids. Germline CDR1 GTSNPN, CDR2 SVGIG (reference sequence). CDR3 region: CAWTILAGGPGETQYF. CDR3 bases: TGTGCCTGGACGATCTTAGCGGGGGGGCCTGGTGAGACCCAGTACTTC.

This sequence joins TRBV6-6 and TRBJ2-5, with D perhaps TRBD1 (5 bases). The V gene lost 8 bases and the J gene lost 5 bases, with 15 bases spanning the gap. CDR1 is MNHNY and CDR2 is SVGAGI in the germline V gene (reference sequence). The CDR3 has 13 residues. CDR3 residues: CASAKDNGETQYF. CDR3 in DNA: TGTGCCAGCGCGAAGGACAACGGGGAGACCCAGTACTTC.